Below, one T cell receptor (beta chain) is given with its context. Its antigen target is currently unknown. Base qualities are not recorded, but no much larger clone differs from it by a single base. The data derive from a study of PD-1 blockade in mismatch repair-deficient tumors (dated by TCRdb to 2015 to 2018). The study in broad terms: Between late 2013 and late 2016, approximately 90 consecutive patients with some 11 mismatch repair-deficient cancer types, all previously treated and progressing, were enrolled in the trial. Deep sequencing of TCR CDR3 regions was used to track tumor-associated T cell clones in peripheral blood of patients responding to PD-1 blockade. What the authors observed across the whole study: Three of seven peptides elicited clonal expansion, yielding about 140 unique blood TCRs, about 7 also found in tumor; all positive peptides derived from frameshift mutations. Rapid expansion after pembrolizumab followed by contraction, generally before radiologic responses, was shown by tumor-resident clones, which were often undetectable in blood before treatment.

Libraries came from the immunoSEQ multiplex PCR assay. As for the original processing: Clones were defined as neoantigen-specific by significant expansion to the relevant peptide and no significant expansion to any other tested peptide. Not all clones reach the TCRdb copy of this immuneACCESS table, which keeps in-frame sequences only. Checked studies attribute under half of the gap to unresolved V genes and leave the rest unexplained. V and J calls and clone size are as listed in that table; D and trimming were resolved from the DNA. The sample table records about 14,000 clones; 84% of these occur just once. More than 20% of the sample is taken by the ten largest. V was cut back by 0 bases and J by 7 bases, leaving a gap of 21 bases between them. The germline V gene (reference sequence) supplies CDR1 GTSNPN and CDR2 SVGIG. The CDR3 covers 17 residues, taking in both the cysteine and the phenylalanine. The kept DNA is CDR3 alone, 51 bases in frame from the first base.

The time point label, read with the paper, signifies: approximately ten-day in vitro stimulation with candidate neoantigen peptide 4. Mismatch repair deficiency in every enrolled patient was established by polymerase chain reaction or immunohistochemistry. TCR sequencing was performed for a few patients who responded to pembrolizumab therapy. Each of roughly 7 ELISpot-reactive candidate neoantigen peptides was used in a 10-day in vitro stimulation prior to TCR sequencing. A control culture without peptide was run identically and served as baseline for clone fold-change calculations. The phase II trial prospectively evaluated PD-1 blockade with pembrolizumab in advanced mismatch repair-deficient cancers, independent of tissue of origin.

The rearranged chain carries TRBV30 and TRBJ1-4; D gene: possibly TRBD1, on 6 matching bases. The receptor was derived from an adult with mismatch repair-deficient cancer. This sample comprised cells cultured in vitro, obtained from a patient treated with pembrolizumab. The DNA sequence is TGTGCCTGGAGTGTACGCGGGGGGCAGGATGGGATTGAAAAACTGTTTTTT. Its translation reads: CAWSVRGGQDGIEKLFF.